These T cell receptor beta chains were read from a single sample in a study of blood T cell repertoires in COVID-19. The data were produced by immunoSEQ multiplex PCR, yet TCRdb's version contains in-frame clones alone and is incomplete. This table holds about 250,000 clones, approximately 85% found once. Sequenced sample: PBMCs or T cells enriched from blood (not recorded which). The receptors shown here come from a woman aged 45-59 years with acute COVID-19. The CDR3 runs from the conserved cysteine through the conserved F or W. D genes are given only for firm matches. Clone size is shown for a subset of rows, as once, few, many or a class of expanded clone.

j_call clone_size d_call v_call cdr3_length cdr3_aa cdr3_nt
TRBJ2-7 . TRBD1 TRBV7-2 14 CASSLEGQGAGQYF TGTGCCAGCAGCCTAGAGGGACAGGGGGCGGGGCAGTACTTC
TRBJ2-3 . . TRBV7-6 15 CASSLGGRITDTQYF TGTGCCAGCAGCTTAGGCGGCAGAATCACAGATACGCAGTATTTT
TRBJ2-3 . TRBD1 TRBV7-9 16 CASSLDGQGATDTQYF TGTGCCAGCAGCTTAGATGGGCAGGGGGCCACAGATACGCAGTATTTT
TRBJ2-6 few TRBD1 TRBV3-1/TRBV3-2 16 CASSTGDFAGANVLTF TGTGCCAGCAGCACAGGGGATTTCGCTGGGGCCAACGTCCTGACTTTC
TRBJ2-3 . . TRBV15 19 CATSRDLRQGSSYTDTQYF TGTGCCACCAGCAGAGATTTAAGGCAGGGCAGTTCCTACACAGATACGCAGTATTTT
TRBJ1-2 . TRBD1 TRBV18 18 CASSPPQGQGLANYGYTF TGTGCCAGCTCACCACCTCAAGGACAGGGGTTAGCTAACTATGGCTACACCTTC
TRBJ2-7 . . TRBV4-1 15 CASSHFDVSGDEQYF TGCGCCAGCAGCCACTTTGACGTGTCGGGGGACGAGCAGTACTTC
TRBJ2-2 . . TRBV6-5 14 CASQVGGANGELFF TGTGCCAGCCAAGTGGGGGGGGCGAACGGGGAGCTGTTTTTT
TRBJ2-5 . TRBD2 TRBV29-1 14 CSVEASGGLETQYF TGCAGCGTTGAAGCCAGCGGGGGGTTGGAGACCCAGTACTTC
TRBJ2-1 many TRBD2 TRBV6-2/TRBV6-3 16 CASSRLAGGSYNEQFF TGTGCCAGCAGCCGACTAGCGGGGGGGTCCTACAATGAGCAGTTCTTC
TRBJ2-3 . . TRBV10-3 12 CAYRGPTDTQYF TGTGCCTATCGTGGCCCAACAGATACGCAGTATTTT
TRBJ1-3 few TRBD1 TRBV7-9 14 CASSPPGQRNTIYF TGTGCCAGCAGCCCCCCGGGACAGCGAAACACCATATATTTT
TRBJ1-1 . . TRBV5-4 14 CASAGGLGNTEAFF TGTGCCAGCGCCGGCGGCTTGGGGAACACTGAAGCTTTCTTT
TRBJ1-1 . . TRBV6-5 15 CASTPNREKNTEAFF TGTGCCAGCACCCCCAACCGGGAGAAGAACACTGAAGCTTTCTTT
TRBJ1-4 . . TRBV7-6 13 CASSSNGPTRLFF TGTGCCAGCAGCTCTAACGGACCAACTAGACTGTTTTTT
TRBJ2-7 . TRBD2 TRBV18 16 CASSRSGTSGGSEQYF TGTGCCAGCTCACGCTCCGGGACTAGCGGGGGGAGCGAGCAGTACTTC
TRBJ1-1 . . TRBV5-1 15 CASSLGFQGSTEAFF TGCGCCAGCAGCTTGGGGTTTCAGGGTTCCACTGAAGCTTTCTTT
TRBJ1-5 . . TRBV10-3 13 CAISDGLNQPQHF TGTGCCATCAGCGACGGACTTAATCAGCCCCAGCATTTT
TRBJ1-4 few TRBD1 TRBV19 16 CASSPIQGSTNEKLFF TGTGCCAGTAGTCCAATACAGGGGTCAACTAATGAAAAACTGTTTTTT
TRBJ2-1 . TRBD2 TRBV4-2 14 CASSTGLAGNEQFF TGTGCCAGCAGTACGGGACTAGCGGGGAATGAGCAGTTCTTC
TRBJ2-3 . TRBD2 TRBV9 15 CASSDGGAGADTQYF TGTGCCAGCAGCGACGGGGGGGCCGGAGCAGATACGCAGTATTTT
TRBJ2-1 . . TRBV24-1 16 CATSDPASEGYNEQFF TGTGCCACCAGTGACCCTGCTAGCGAGGGGTACAATGAGCAGTTCTTC
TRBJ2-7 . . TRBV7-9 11 CASSRSYEQYF TGTGCCAGCAGCCGCTCCTACGAGCAGTACTTC
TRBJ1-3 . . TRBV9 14 CASSVSQGGNTIYF TGTGCCAGCAGCGTATCACAGGGAGGAAACACCATATATTTT
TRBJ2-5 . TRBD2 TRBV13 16 CASSLRAGRNQETQYF TGTGCCAGCAGCTTAAGAGCGGGGAGGAACCAAGAGACCCAGTACTTC
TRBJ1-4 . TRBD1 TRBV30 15 CAWTPRQGLNEKLFF TGTGCCTGGACCCCCCGACAGGGGCTTAATGAAAAACTGTTTTTT
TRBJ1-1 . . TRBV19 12 CASSIPRREAFF TGTGCCAGTAGTATACCCCGCAGGGAAGCTTTCTTT
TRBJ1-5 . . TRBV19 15 CASSREGRLNQPQHF TGTGCCAGTAGTAGGGAGGGCCGCTTAAATCAGCCCCAGCATTTT
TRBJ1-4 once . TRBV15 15 CATSPRASTNEKLFF TGTGCCACCAGTCCGAGGGCTTCAACTAATGAAAAACTGTTTTTT
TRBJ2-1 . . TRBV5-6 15 CASSLMGRTYNEQFF TGTGCCAGCAGCTTGATGGGGCGAACTTACAATGAGCAGTTCTTC
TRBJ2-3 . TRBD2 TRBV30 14 CAWNSGGGQDTQYF TGTGCCTGGAATAGCGGGGGGGGCCAAGATACGCAGTATTTT
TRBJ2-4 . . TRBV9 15 CASSVEGARGNIQYF TGTGCCAGCAGCGTAGAAGGGGCGCGTGGGAACATTCAGTACTTC
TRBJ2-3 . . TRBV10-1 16 CASSESGRGGGDTQYF TGCGCCAGCAGTGAGTCGGGCAGGGGTGGCGGAGATACGCAGTATTTT
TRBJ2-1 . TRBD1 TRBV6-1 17 CASSVGPSGTGRNEQFF TGTGCCAGCAGTGTGGGACCGAGCGGGACAGGGAGGAATGAGCAGTTCTTC
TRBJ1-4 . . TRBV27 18 CASSPGLLGRGTNEKLFF TGTGCCAGCAGTCCGGGACTTCTGGGGAGGGGGACTAATGAAAAACTGTTTTTT
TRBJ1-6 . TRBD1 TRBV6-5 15 CASSYSRTGISPLHF TGTGCCAGCAGTTACTCTCGGACAGGGATTTCACCCCTCCACTTT
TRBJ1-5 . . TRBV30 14 CAWSVGGLYQPQHF TGTGCCTGGAGTGTAGGAGGGTTGTATCAGCCCCAGCATTTT
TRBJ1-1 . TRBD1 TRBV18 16 CASSPPVGQGNTEAFF TGTGCCAGCTCACCACCGGTGGGACAGGGAAACACTGAAGCTTTCTTT
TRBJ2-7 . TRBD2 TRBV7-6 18 CASSPFPPTSGGGYEQYF TGTGCCAGCAGCCCTTTCCCCCCCACTAGCGGGGGAGGCTACGAGCAGTACTTC
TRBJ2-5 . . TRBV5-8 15 CASSLGYLSRETQYF TGTGCCAGCAGCTTGGGATACCTGTCCAGGGAGACCCAGTACTTC
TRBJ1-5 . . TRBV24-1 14 CATSGRYSNQPQHF TGTGCCACCAGTGGTCGTTATAGCAATCAGCCCCAGCATTTT